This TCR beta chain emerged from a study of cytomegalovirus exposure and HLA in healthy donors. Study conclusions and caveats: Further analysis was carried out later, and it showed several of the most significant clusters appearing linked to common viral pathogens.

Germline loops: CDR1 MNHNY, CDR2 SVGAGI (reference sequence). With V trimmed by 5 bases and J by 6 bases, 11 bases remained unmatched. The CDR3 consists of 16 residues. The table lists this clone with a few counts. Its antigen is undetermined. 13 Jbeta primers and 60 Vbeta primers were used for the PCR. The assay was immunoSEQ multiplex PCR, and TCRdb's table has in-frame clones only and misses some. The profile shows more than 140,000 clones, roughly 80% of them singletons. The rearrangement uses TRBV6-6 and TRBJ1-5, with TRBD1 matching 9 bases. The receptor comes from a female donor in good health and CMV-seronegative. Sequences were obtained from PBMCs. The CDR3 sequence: CASSPLGTGIVQPQHF. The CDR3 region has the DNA TGTGCCAGCAGTCCCCTGGGGACAGGGATCGTTCAGCCCCAGCATTTT.